The 21 T cell receptor beta chains in this list originate from one sample, sequenced in a study of shared clonotypes between healthy human individuals. Clones were read by immunoSEQ multiplex PCR, and TCRdb kept only the in-frame ones, dropping some. The sample lists roughly 1,600,000 clones; about 98.5% were seen once. Sequencing was carried out using naive CD4+ T cells sorted from blood. The sample's subset: CD45RA+ positively selected. The receptors come from a man aged 25 to 40 in good health.

The chain combines TRBV7-2 with TRBJ2-7; D might be TRBD1 or TRBD2, each matching 5 bases. The V and J ends lost 4 bases and 3 bases respectively, with 25 bases between them. The CDR3 has 18 residues. Germline values: CDR1 SGHTA, CDR2 FQGNSA. DNA of the CDR3: TGTGCCAGCAGCTCCCCAATGCAGGGTACTGACTACTACTACGAGCAGTACTTC. Its translation is CASSSPMQGTDYYYEQYF.

V and J are TRBV19 and TRBJ1-2, with D maybe TRBD1 (5 bases). This CDR3 has 15 amino acids. The V end was cut by 3 bases, the J end by 3 bases, with 14 bases between. Germline assignment: CDR1 LNHDA and CDR2 SQIVND (reference sequence). In DNA form, the CDR3 reads TGTGCCAGTAGTATCGGGTGGGGCGGAGACTATGGCTACACCTTC. Protein: CASSIGWGGDYGYTF.

The J gene is TRBJ2-5, the V gene TRBV5-6; possibly TRBD2 for D (7 bases). Trimming left V 2 bases short and J 4 bases short, with 18 bases between. The germline CDR1 and CDR2 sequences are SGHDT and YYEEEE. The CDR3 runs 16 residues. The CDR3 DNA sequence: TGTGCCAGCAGCTTCCTCCCAGTGAGGGGGGGAGAGACCCAGTACTTC. Protein: CASSFLPVRGGETQYF.

The J gene is TRBJ2-7, the V gene TRBV27, with D possibly being TRBD1 (6 bases). The V and J ends lost 0 bases and 2 bases respectively, with 23 bases between them. This CDR3 comprises 19 residues. Germline assignment: CDR1 MNHEY and CDR2 SMNVEV (reference sequence). DNA for the CDR3: TGTGCCAGCAGTTTATCGAGGCCCCAAACAGGGATACCCCCCTACGAGCAGTACTTC. This gives the protein CASSLSRPQTGIPPYEQYF.

The chain uses TRBV4-2 and TRBJ2-3; 9 bases are a match to TRBD2. Per germline, CDR1 LGHNA and CDR2 YNFKEQ. The ends lost 1 base at V and 3 bases at J; junction bases unmatched: 8. The length of the CDR3 is 17 residues. CDR3 bases: TGTGCCAGCAGCCAAGGAAAGCTAGCGGGAACTACAGATACGCAGTATTTT. Translation: CASSQGKLAGTTDTQYF.

This rearrangement joins TRBV7-3 to TRBJ2-2; 8 bases agree with TRBD1. The CDR3 spans 15 residues. Germline CDR1 reads SGHTA; CDR2 reads FQGTGA. V lost 5 bases, J lost 8 bases, and 10 bases stayed unmatched. This chain's CDR3 is CASSPGTGAVGELFF. The CDR3 DNA is TGTGCCAGCAGCCCCGGGACAGGCGCCGTTGGGGAGCTGTTTTTT.

V is TRBV27 and J is TRBJ2-5; TRBD2 aligns across 8 bases. Germline CDR1 and CDR2: MNHEY and SMNVEV (reference sequence). The junction had 11 bases not matched to a gene; V was cut back by 6 bases and J by 5 bases. This CDR3 is 15 amino acids long. The CDR3 protein is CASREAGATRETQYF. The CDR3 DNA follows: TGTGCCAGCAGGGAAGCGGGAGCCACCCGGGAGACCCAGTACTTC.

The chain recombines TRBV9 with TRBJ2-7; possible D gene TRBD2, 6 bases. The CDR3 consists of 14 residues. The V gene lost 3 bases and the J gene lost 2 bases, with 12 bases spanning the gap. CDR1 is SGDLS, CDR2 YYNGEE, per germline. CDR3 loop: CASSGSGPAYEQYF. The CDR3 nucleotides read TGTGCCAGCAGCGGTAGCGGCCCAGCCTACGAGCAGTACTTC.

V gene TRBV10-1 combines with J gene TRBJ2-5; D is uncertain. Germline assignment: CDR1 WNHNN and CDR2 SYGVQD (reference sequence). The germline V and J ends were trimmed by 0 bases and 4 bases, with 12 bases remaining between them. The CDR3 length is 15 residues. CDR3 DNA: TGCGCCAGCAGTGAGTCGACTGGCTTTGGAGAGACCCAGTACTTC. Its protein is CASSESTGFGETQYF.

The chain links TRBV5-1 to TRBJ1-2; D perhaps matches TRBD1 (6 bases). CDR3 size: 14 residues. Per the germline V gene, CDR1 is SGHRS and CDR2 is YFSETQ. V was shortened by 0 bases and J by 6 bases, with 12 bases between the two germline ends. CDR3 nucleotides: TGCGCCAGCAGCTTGGCCCAGACAGGAGATGGCTACACCTTC. Protein product: CASSLAQTGDGYTF.

For this clone: Other nucleotide sequences from this sample produce the same CDR3. Here the CDR3 reads CATSRDGGYEQYF. The CDR3 DNA reads TGTGCCACCAGCAGAGATGGGGGCTACGAGCAGTACTTC. The chain recombines TRBV15 with TRBJ2-7; D is tentatively TRBD1 or TRBD2 (5 bases each). The V and J ends lost 0 bases and 3 bases respectively, with 6 bases between them. The CDR3 runs to 13 residues. Per germline, CDR1 LNHNV and CDR2 YYDKDF (reference sequence).

The chain joins TRBV5-4 to TRBJ1-3; D gene ambiguous. Germline loops: CDR1 SGHNT, CDR2 YYREEE (reference sequence). The V gene lost 4 bases and the J gene lost 9 bases, with 14 bases spanning the gap. The CDR3 loop spans 13 amino acids. CDR3 protein: CASSPGPVGTIYF. Here the CDR3 DNA reads TGTGCCAGCAGCCCTGGGCCCGTGGGCACCATATATTTT.

This chain uses TRBV4-2 with TRBJ2-2; no clear D gene. The germline V and J ends were trimmed by 1 base and 5 bases, with 8 bases remaining between them. Looked up from germline, CDR1 is LGHNA and CDR2 is YNFKEQ. The CDR3 runs 14 residues. DNA for the CDR3: TGTGCCAGCAGCCAAGCCGGCGTGACCGGGGAGCTGTTTTTT. It codes for CASSQAGVTGELFF.

This rearrangement joins TRBV7-9 to TRBJ2-7, with D hard to call. The CDR3 has 12 amino acids. Germline V CDR1 and CDR2: SEHNR, FQNEAQ (reference sequence). Trimming stripped 1 base from V and 7 bases from J, with 8 bases between. In DNA, the CDR3 is TGTGCCAGCAGCTTAGAGGTGAAAGAGCAGTACTTC. This translates into CASSLEVKEQYF.

A note on this clone: Other DNA sequences from this sample encode an identical CDR3 as well. The chain couples TRBV5-6 to TRBJ2-7; no clear D. The CDR3 covers 13 residues. Trimming left V 0 bases short and J 3 bases short, with 7 bases between. Per germline, CDR1 SGHDT and CDR2 YYEEEE. The CDR3 here is CASSLGASYEQYF. As DNA, the CDR3 is TGTGCCAGCAGCTTGGGGGCGAGCTACGAGCAGTACTTC.

The chain links TRBV30 to TRBJ2-5, with 9 bases matching TRBD2. This CDR3 region has 17 residues. Germline trimming cut 0 bases from V and 4 bases from J; bases unmatched to any gene: 12. Germline V gives CDR1 GTSNPN, CDR2 SVGIG (reference sequence). The CDR3 spells CAWSVRTSVFYVETQYF. The CDR3 bases are TGTGCCTGGAGTGTACGGACTAGCGTCTTTTATGTAGAGACCCAGTACTTC. Combining the CDR3 with reference TRBV30 and TRBJ2-5 gives the whole variable domain SQTIHQWPATLVQPVGSPLSLECTVEGTSNPNLYWYRQAAGRGLQLLFYSVGIGQISSEVPQNLSASRPQDRQFILSSKKLLLSDSGFYLCAWSVRTSVFYVETQYFGPGTRLLVL.

The sample holds one count of this clone. The chain has TRBV10-1 and TRBJ2-7; 8 bases agree with TRBD1. Per the germline V gene, CDR1 is WNHNN and CDR2 is SYGVQD (reference sequence). V shed 5 bases, J shed 6 bases, and the junction held 3 bases outside the gene matches. This CDR3 region has 12 residues. The CDR3 nucleotides read TGCGCCAGCAGTCGGACAGGGAGCGAGCAGTACTTC. Its translation is CASSRTGSEQYF.

This rearrangement joins TRBV6-5 to TRBJ1-1; 7 bases are a match to TRBD1. CDR1 is MNHEY and CDR2 is SVGAGI in the germline V gene. This CDR3 region has 14 residues. With 6 bases clipped from V and 1 base from J, the junction kept 5 bases outside the gene matches. CDR3 sequence reads: CASSWGQTNTEAFF. The CDR3 nucleotides are TGTGCCAGCAGCTGGGGACAGACGAACACTGAAGCTTTCTTT.

CDR3 loop: CASSHPGTSGTYEQYF. In DNA, the CDR3 is TGCGCCAGCAGCCACCCCGGGACTAGCGGAACCTACGAGCAGTACTTC. The chain carries TRBV4-1 and TRBJ2-7, with 11 bases identical to TRBD2. CDR3 length: 16 residues. Germline CDR1 reads MGHRA; CDR2 reads YSYEKL. The junction had 6 bases not matched to a gene; V was cut back by 3 bases and J by 2 bases.

The CDR3 bases are TGCAGCGTTGATCGCGGACACACAGATACGCAGTATTTT. Its translation is CSVDRGHTDTQYF. The V call is TRBV29-1, the J call TRBJ2-3; the D gene is possibly TRBD1 (5 bases). V dropped 3 bases and J dropped 2 bases, with 9 bases sitting between them. This CDR3 has 13 residues. Per germline, CDR1 SQVTM and CDR2 ANQGSEA.

CDR3 in amino acids: CASSSGHSGTITEAFF. In nucleotides, the CDR3 is TGTGCCAGCAGTTCCGGACACTCGGGGACGATTACTGAAGCTTTCTTT. The rearrangement uses TRBV27 and TRBJ1-1, with a possible D match to TRBD1 (5 bases). CDR1 MNHEY and CDR2 SMNVEV come from the germline V gene (reference sequence). The CDR3 runs to 16 residues. V lost 4 bases and J lost 5, with 20 bases in between.